The 9 T cell receptor beta chains listed next were all sequenced from one sample in a study of T cell responses to AZD1222 COVID-19 vaccine. Only in-frame clones appear in the TCRdb table, and some are missing; sequencing was by immunoSEQ multiplex PCR. The repertoire holds 100,000 to 150,000 clones, with around 85% as singletons. The material was peripheral blood, obtained on day 0 of AZD1222 vaccination. All receptors come from an adult in good health.

The rearrangement joins TRBV5-1 to TRBJ1-1; a possible D gene is TRBD1 (6 bases). Trimming shortened V by 1 base and J by 8 bases, and 12 bases separated the two germline ends. There are 13 residues in the CDR3. Germline V gene lookup returns CDR1 SGHRS and CDR2 YFSETQ. Here the CDR3 reads CASSLNRVAEAFF. For the CDR3, the DNA is TGCGCCAGCAGCTTGAACAGGGTTGCAGAAGCTTTCTTT.

This clone was recorded a few times. The chain is built from TRBV6-5 and TRBJ2-6; TRBD2 agrees at 7 bases. CDR1 and CDR2 from the germline V gene are MNHEY and SVGAGI. The CDR3 consists of 14 residues. V dropped 8 bases and J dropped 0; count of bases not matched to a gene: 1. The CDR3 protein is CASGGGSGANVLTF. The CDR3 DNA is TGTGCCAGCGGGGGGGGCTCTGGGGCCAACGTCCTGACTTTC.

The chain recombines TRBV7-2 with TRBJ1-2; TRBD1 is a possible D gene (5 bases). The V end lost 0 bases, the J end lost 3 bases, and 8 bases lay between the germline ends. The germline gives CDR1 SGHTA, CDR2 FQGNSA. The CDR3 totals 14 residues. The CDR3 coding sequence is TGTGCCAGCAGCTTAGCGGGGACGGACTATGGCTACACCTTC. It encodes CASSLAGTDYGYTF.

The chain joins TRBV2 to TRBJ2-7, with D tentatively TRBD1 or TRBD2 (5 bases each). This CDR3 spans 14 amino acids. V was pared by 7 bases and J by 0 bases, with 13 bases between. Germline V gives CDR1 SNHLY, CDR2 FYNNEI. The CDR3: CASTPGRSSYEQYF. CDR3 bases: TGTGCCAGCACCCCGGGGCGTAGCTCCTACGAGCAGTACTTC.

V and J are TRBV28 and TRBJ1-1; 9 bases are a match to TRBD1. Per germline, CDR1 MDHEN and CDR2 SYDVKM. The CDR3 has 13 residues. V lost 6 bases to trimming and J lost 1 base; unmatched junction nucleotides: 0. The CDR3 DNA follows: TGTGCCAGCAGGGGACAGGGGAACACTGAAGCTTTCTTT. Translated, it gives CASRGQGNTEAFF.

This chain uses TRBV5-1 with TRBJ1-1, with D tentatively TRBD1 (5 bases). CDR1 and CDR2 (germline): SGHRS, YFSETQ. The CDR3 length is 15 residues. The germline V and J ends were trimmed by 4 bases and 0 bases, with 13 bases remaining between them. CDR3 nucleotides: TGCGCCAGCAGCATTAACGGACACCTGAACACTGAAGCTTTCTTT. Its translation: CASSINGHLNTEAFF.

The chain couples TRBV7-2 to TRBJ2-5; TRBD2 matches at 14 bases. V was clipped by 5 bases and J by 5 bases; unmatched bases: 4. This CDR3 spans 15 amino acids. Germline V lookup: CDR1 SGHTA, CDR2 FQGNSA. CDR3 in amino acids: CASSKGLAGVETQYF. CDR3 DNA: TGTGCCAGCAGCAAGGGACTAGCGGGGGTGGAGACCCAGTACTTC.

This chain uses TRBV19 with TRBJ1-1; D is unclear. Looked up from germline, CDR1 is LNHDA and CDR2 is SQIVND (reference sequence). The CDR3 sequence is 13 residues long. The germline V and J ends were trimmed by 5 bases and 7 bases, with 14 bases remaining between them. The CDR3 sequence is CASSPSRGIEAFF. The CDR3, as DNA: TGTGCCAGTAGTCCCTCGCGGGGTATTGAAGCTTTCTTT.

The V gene is TRBV29-1, the J gene TRBJ1-3; D gene uncertain. Germline V gives CDR1 SQVTM, CDR2 ANQGSEA. The V end lost 6 bases, the J end lost 7 bases, and 16 bases lay between the germline ends. This CDR3 is 13 amino acids long. The CDR3 nucleotides read TGCAGCGTCCTGACCCAGGCACAGAACACCATATATTTT. Its translation is CSVLTQAQNTIYF.